This paragraph covers one T cell receptor beta chain sequence. This specimen comes from a study of CXCR3-negative and CXCR3-positive naive CD8 T cells. CDR1 is SQVTM, CDR2 ANQGSEA, per germline. The CDR3 sequence is 14 residues long. The TRB libraries of cDNA were built by UMI-labeled 5' RACE. One entry per CDR3 protein, without DNA, is what TCRdb gives after re-calling the 5' RACE reads. This table holds 45,000 to 75,000 distinct CDR3 sequences. This rearrangement joins TRBV29-1 to TRBJ2-2; there is no DNA to check the TCRdb D call of TRBD2. The source of this sequence is a human donor in good health. Some clones in this sample may be carry-over from other donors' samples. Sequencing was performed on naive CXCR3- CD8+ T cells from blood. Subset specified: CD45RO-CCR7+CD27+CD95- naive CD8+ T cells lacking CXCR3 (TNR3-). This CDR3 reads CSVAGGGGGGELFF.